These 32 T cell receptor beta chains came from one sample sequenced in a study of blood T cell repertoires in COVID-19. Some clones are missing from TCRdb's copy, which holds only in-frame ones; the method was immunoSEQ multiplex PCR. The table shows approximately 200,000 clones, with around 82% occurring only once. Sample: peripheral blood. The receptors derive from a woman in her sixties or seventies with acute or convalescent COVID-19.

The chain links TRBV15 to TRBJ1-2, with D perhaps matching TRBD1 (5 bases). CDR3 size: 14 residues. Germline V gene data show CDR1 as LNHNV and CDR2 as YYDKDF (reference sequence). Trimming took off 0 bases at V and 4 bases at J, with 9 bases between the two ends. CDR3 coding DNA: TGTGCCACCAGCAGAGATTTGGACATCTATGGCTACACCTTC. It yields the protein CATSRDLDIYGYTF.

The V call is TRBV4-2, the J call TRBJ2-3; D might be TRBD2 (7 bases). Deletions cut 1 base from V and 5 bases from J, with 13 bases between. In germline, CDR1 is LGHNA, CDR2 YNFKEQ. The CDR3 is 15 residues long. The CDR3 spells CASSQVGGGKDTQYF. The CDR3 bases are TGTGCCAGCAGCCAAGTAGGGGGGGGGAAAGATACGCAGTATTTT.

The chain links TRBV5-1 to TRBJ1-1, with TRBD1 matching 7 bases. Germline assignment: CDR1 SGHRS and CDR2 YFSETQ. Trimming at V came to 0 bases and at J to 8 bases, leaving 10 bases not matched to a gene. This CDR3 spans 15 amino acids. CDR3 sequence reads: CASSLVEGGEDEAFF. CDR3 sequence (DNA): TGCGCCAGCAGCTTGGTAGAAGGGGGCGAAGACGAAGCTTTCTTT.

The CDR3 region has the DNA TGTGCCAGCAGCCGAAGAACGCAGGGTGTAGGTTTTTGGACCGGGGAGCTGTTTTTT. Encoded protein: CASSRRTQGVGFWTGELFF. The J gene is TRBJ2-2, the V gene TRBV6-6; TRBD1 might be the D (5 bases). The germline V gene encodes CDR1 MNHNY and CDR2 SVGAGI (reference sequence). V lost 6 bases, J lost 5 bases, and 28 bases lay in between. The length of the CDR3 is 19 residues.

The gene calls are TRBV19 and TRBJ2-1, with D possibly TRBD2 on 5 matching bases. Germline V gene sequence: CDR1 LNHDA, CDR2 SQIVND (reference sequence). Between the trimmed V and J ends, which lost 6 bases and 9 bases, there was a span of 9 bases. The CDR3 totals 11 residues. This chain's CDR3 is CASRFGSEQFF. DNA for the CDR3: TGTGCCAGTAGATTTGGGAGTGAGCAGTTCTTC.

The chain is built from TRBV11-2 and TRBJ2-5, with 10 bases matching TRBD1. The germline V gene has CDR1 SGHAT and CDR2 FQNNGV. The ends lost 4 bases at V and 5 bases at J; junction bases unmatched: 7. CDR3 length equals 15 residues. The chain's CDR3 is CASSSGTGARETQYF. The CDR3 coding sequence is TGTGCCAGCAGCTCCGGGACAGGGGCTAGGGAGACCCAGTACTTC.

V gene TRBV19 combines with J gene TRBJ1-2, with D possibly matching TRBD1 (6 bases). The V and J ends lost 9 bases and 5 bases respectively, with 22 bases between them. Germline V gene data show CDR1 as LNHDA and CDR2 as SQIVND (reference sequence). The CDR3 is 15 amino acids. The CDR3 region has the DNA TGTGCCAGCACTCCGGGGGGCGCGGTCGCGTATGGCTACACCTTC. Its protein product is CASTPGGAVAYGYTF.

The CDR3 DNA reads as TGTGCCAGCAGCCGCGGGGTTACGCAGTATTTT. Translating gives CASSRGVTQYF. The chain recombines TRBV12-3 or TRBV12-4 with TRBJ2-3, with a tentative D call TRBD2 (6 bases). V was cut by 6 bases and J by 8 bases, with 9 bases left in between. The CDR3 spans 11 residues.

The rearrangement joins TRBV6-6 to TRBJ2-3; D is undetermined. V was cut by 2 bases and J by 4 bases, with 10 bases left in between. The germline gives CDR1 MNHNY, CDR2 SVGAGI (reference sequence). This CDR3 comprises 14 residues. This CDR3 is CASSYPWAADTQYF. The DNA for the CDR3 is TGTGCCAGCAGTTACCCCTGGGCAGCAGATACGCAGTATTTT.

The chain has TRBV9 and TRBJ2-7; TRBD1 might be the D (6 bases). The CDR3 is 16 residues long. The germline gives CDR1 SGDLS, CDR2 YYNGEE. Trimming cost V 5 bases and J 0 bases, with 18 bases left between them. Here the CDR3 DNA reads TGTGCCAGCAGTAGTACCCCCAGGGGCGCCTCCTACGAGCAGTACTTC. Protein: CASSSTPRGASYEQYF.

The chain joins TRBV27 to TRBJ1-1, with 7 bases identical to TRBD1. Per germline, CDR1 MNHEY and CDR2 SMNVEV (reference sequence). The trim removed 3 bases at V and 0 bases at J, leaving 1 base unmatched. The CDR3 contains 14 residues. This CDR3 is CASSLDRLNTEAFF. The CDR3 coding sequence is TGTGCCAGCAGTTTGGACAGGCTGAACACTGAAGCTTTCTTT.

The chain uses TRBV29-1 and TRBJ1-1; no clear D gene. The CDR3 is 11 amino acids. The germline V gene has CDR1 SQVTM and CDR2 ANQGSEA. The germline V and J ends were trimmed by 2 bases and 6 bases, with 7 bases remaining between them. In DNA form, the CDR3 reads TGCAGCGTTGAATTCGGTCCTGAAGCTTTCTTT. It specifies CSVEFGPEAFF.

In this sample, this clone turned up once. At the DNA level, this CDR3 is encoded by other sequences in the same sample as well. The CDR3 bases are TGTGCCAGCAGCTTAGGGACAGCTAGCACAGATACGCAGTATTTT. This sequence encodes CASSLGTASTDTQYF. This chain connects TRBV7-8 to TRBJ2-3; the D gene is possibly TRBD1 (6 bases). The CDR3 contains 15 residues. The V end lost 1 base, the J end lost 0 bases, and 8 bases lay between the germline ends. In germline, CDR1 is SGHVS, CDR2 FQNEAQ.

The rearrangement joins TRBV6-2 or TRBV6-3 to TRBJ1-1; D ambiguous. The germline V gene has CDR1 MNHEY and CDR2 SVGEGT. Deletions cut 5 bases from V and 1 base from J, with 8 bases between. The CDR3 covers 13 residues. This CDR3 reads CASSHARNTEAFF. The DNA for the CDR3 is TGTGCCAGCAGTCATGCGCGGAACACTGAAGCTTTCTTT.

This sequence joins TRBV5-5 and TRBJ1-5; D remains ambiguous. Trimming removed 0 bases at V and 9 bases at J, with 19 bases between. This CDR3 is 16 amino acids long. CDR1 and CDR2 from the germline V gene are SGHKS and YYEKEE (reference sequence). The chain's CDR3 is CASSLDPGSADRPQHF. Written as DNA, the CDR3 is TGTGCCAGCAGCTTGGATCCCGGGTCCGCAGATCGGCCCCAGCATTTT.

This chain links TRBV6-2 or TRBV6-3 with TRBJ1-6, with 9 bases that match TRBD1. The germline CDR1 and CDR2 sequences are MNHEY and SVGEGT. This CDR3 region has 15 residues. V shed 3 bases and J 5 bases; nucleotides not matched to a gene: 2. CDR3 amino acids: CASSYGQGNNSPLHF. The CDR3 DNA reads TGTGCCAGCAGTTATGGACAGGGGAATAATTCACCCCTCCACTTT.

The chain links TRBV19 to TRBJ1-2, with D possibly being TRBD1 (6 bases). CDR1 is LNHDA, CDR2 SQIVND, per germline (reference sequence). The CDR3 is 15 amino acids. Deletions cut 4 bases from V and 3 bases from J, with 15 bases between. The CDR3, as DNA: TGTGCCAGTAGTACCTCTCGGGGGGGGCACTATGGCTACACCTTC. It codes for CASSTSRGGHYGYTF.

The V and J genes are TRBV5-4 and TRBJ2-1; 11 positions agree with TRBD2. CDR1 and CDR2 (germline): SGHNT, YYREEE (reference sequence). The CDR3 runs 19 residues. Trimming removed 4 bases from V and 0 bases from J; junction bases left unmatched: 12. The CDR3 coding sequence is TGTGCCAGCAGCCCTGGGGGACTAGCGGCCCCAAGCTCCTACAATGAGCAGTTCTTC. It codes for CASSPGGLAAPSSYNEQFF.

CDR3 region: CASSLMPGGELPYGYTF. In nucleotides, the CDR3 is TGCGCCAGCAGCTTGATGCCAGGGGGCGAGCTTCCCTATGGCTACACCTTC. The rearrangement uses TRBV5-1 and TRBJ1-2, with 8 bases matching TRBD1. The CDR3 has 17 amino acids. J lost 4 bases, V lost 1 base, and 12 bases had no gene match. Looked up from germline, CDR1 is SGHRS and CDR2 is YFSETQ.

The chain uses TRBV10-1 and TRBJ1-2, with TRBD1 identical over 7 bases. CDR1 and CDR2 (germline): WNHNN, SYGVQD (reference sequence). V was pared by 6 bases and J by 3 bases, with 1 base of the junction left unmatched. CDR3 length equals 12 residues. Written as DNA, the CDR3 is TGCGCCAGCAGAGACAGGGACTATGGCTACACCTTC. It encodes CASRDRDYGYTF.

In nucleotides, the CDR3 is TGTGCCAGCAGCCTGGGAGGAACCGAAAAACTGTTTTTT. It encodes CASSLGGTEKLFF. The chain uses TRBV3-1 (or the pseudogene TRBV3-2) and TRBJ1-4; no definite D call. Germline assignment: CDR1 LGHDT and CDR2 YNNKEL (reference sequence). V was pared by 4 bases and J by 8 bases, with 11 bases between. This CDR3 has 13 residues.

CDR3 nucleotide sequence: TGTGCCAGCAGCCTTGGACAGGGCGGGAATACGCAGTATTTT. Protein product: CASSLGQGGNTQYF. This sequence joins TRBV7-3 and TRBJ2-3; 8 bases agree with TRBD1. CDR3 length: 14 amino acids. The V gene end was trimmed by 5 bases and the J gene end by 7 bases; junction bases not matched to a gene: 8. The germline gives CDR1 SGHTA, CDR2 FQGTGA.

This rearrangement joins TRBV7-9 to TRBJ2-7, with a weak D call TRBD1 (6 bases). This CDR3 is 13 amino acids long. V was clipped by 5 bases and J by 2 bases, with 10 bases between them. Germline V gives CDR1 SEHNR, CDR2 FQNEAQ (reference sequence). The chain's CDR3 is CASSPRGTYEQYF. The CDR3 DNA follows: TGTGCCAGCAGCCCAAGGGGGACCTACGAGCAGTACTTC.

This clone was recorded a few times. This chain links TRBV5-4 with TRBJ2-7; 12 bases map to TRBD1. The CDR3 runs 14 residues. Germline CDR1 is SGHNT and CDR2 is YYREEE (reference sequence). V trimming: 3 bases; J trimming: 6 bases; junction bases outside the gene matches: 4. CDR3 loop: CASSSPGQGAEQYF. CDR3 in DNA: TGTGCCAGCAGCTCGCCGGGACAGGGGGCCGAGCAGTACTTC.

This clone was counted a few times. The chain carries TRBV19 and TRBJ2-6, with D perhaps matching TRBD1 (5 bases). Looked up from germline, CDR1 is LNHDA and CDR2 is SQIVND (reference sequence). The V and J ends lost 5 bases and 1 base respectively, with 9 bases between them. The CDR3 runs 15 residues. The CDR3 loop reads CASSGQGSGANVLTF. The CDR3 DNA reads as TGTGCCAGTAGTGGTCAGGGTTCTGGGGCCAACGTCCTGACTTTC.

The chain has TRBV5-1 and TRBJ1-1; D gene uncertain. Germline CDR1 SGHRS, CDR2 YFSETQ. CDR3 length: 15 residues. V was trimmed by 0 bases and J by 1 base, leaving 10 bases between them. The CDR3 protein is CASSLVGSRNTEAFF. The CDR3 DNA reads TGCGCCAGCAGCTTGGTCGGGTCTAGGAACACTGAAGCTTTCTTT.

J is TRBJ1-2 and V is TRBV14; 7 nucleotides align to TRBD1. CDR1 is SGHDN, CDR2 FVKESK, per germline. This CDR3 is 15 amino acids long. The ends lost 1 base at V and 5 bases at J; junction bases unmatched: 7. CDR3 coding DNA: TGTGCCAGCAGCCAAGCGGCAGGGGGTATTTATGGCTACACCTTC. Its translation: CASSQAAGGIYGYTF.

In its sample, this clone was seen once. This rearrangement joins TRBV3-1 (or the pseudogene TRBV3-2) to TRBJ1-4, with 8 positions matching TRBD1. The CDR3 is 15 amino acids. V shed 4 bases and J 5 bases; nucleotides not matched to a gene: 6. Germline V gene sequence: CDR1 LGHDT, CDR2 YNNKEL (reference sequence). The CDR3 sequence is CASSPLTGVNEKLFF. Here the CDR3 DNA reads TGTGCCAGCAGCCCTTTGACAGGGGTAAATGAAAAACTGTTTTTT.

The chain recombines TRBV7-2 with TRBJ1-1, with 9 bases that match TRBD1. Looked up from germline, CDR1 is SGHTA and CDR2 is FQGNSA. The CDR3 runs 15 residues. Trimming at V came to 1 base and at J to 13 bases, leaving 13 bases not matched to a gene. The CDR3 protein is CASSLEGTGRPSLFF. In DNA, the CDR3 is TGTGCCAGCAGCTTAGAGGGGACAGGGCGACCTAGCCTTTTCTTT.

The CDR3 DNA follows: TGCGCCAGCAGTTCGGGACAGGGGCCCTACGAGCAGTACTTC. Its translation: CASSSGQGPYEQYF. The V gene is TRBV5-1, the J gene TRBJ2-7; 10 bases align to TRBD1. The CDR3 is 14 amino acids. CDR1 and CDR2 from the germline V gene are SGHRS and YFSETQ. V lost 5 bases, J lost 2 bases, and 4 bases stayed unmatched.

This chain connects TRBV4-2 to TRBJ2-1; weak D call: TRBD2 (6 bases). Germline CDR1 and CDR2: LGHNA and YNFKEQ. This CDR3 contains 14 residues. The V end lost 1 base, the J end lost 6 bases, and 10 bases lay between the germline ends. The CDR3 region has the DNA TGTGCCAGCAGCCAAGGACTAGTCGGCAATGAGCAGTTCTTC. This codes for CASSQGLVGNEQFF.

This clone occurred once. The chain has TRBV28 and TRBJ1-2; no reliable D call. CDR3 length equals 11 residues. Trimming took 3 bases from V and 8 from J, leaving 7 bases between them. Germline loops: CDR1 MDHEN, CDR2 SYDVKM. CDR3 sequence: CASSFLSGYTF. The DNA for the CDR3 is TGTGCCAGCAGTTTCCTTAGCGGCTACACCTTC.